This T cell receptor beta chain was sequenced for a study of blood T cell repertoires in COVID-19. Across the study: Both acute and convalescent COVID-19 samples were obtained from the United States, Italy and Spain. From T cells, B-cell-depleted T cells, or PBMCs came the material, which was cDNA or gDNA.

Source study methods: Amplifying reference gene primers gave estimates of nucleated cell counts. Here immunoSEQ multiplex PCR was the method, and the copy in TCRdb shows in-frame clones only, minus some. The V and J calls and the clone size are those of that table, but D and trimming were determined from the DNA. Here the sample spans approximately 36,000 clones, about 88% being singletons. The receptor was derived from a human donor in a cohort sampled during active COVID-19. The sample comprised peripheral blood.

The CDR3: CASSQPSERGGSGANVLTF. CDR3 bases: TGTGCCAGCAGCCAACCCAGTGAGCGGGGGGGCTCTGGGGCCAACGTCCTGACTTTC. This chain links TRBV4-2 with TRBJ2-6; 10 bases map to TRBD2. Germline V CDR1 and CDR2: LGHNA, YNFKEQ. With 2 bases clipped from V and 0 bases from J, the junction kept 7 bases outside the gene matches. CDR3 length equals 19 residues.